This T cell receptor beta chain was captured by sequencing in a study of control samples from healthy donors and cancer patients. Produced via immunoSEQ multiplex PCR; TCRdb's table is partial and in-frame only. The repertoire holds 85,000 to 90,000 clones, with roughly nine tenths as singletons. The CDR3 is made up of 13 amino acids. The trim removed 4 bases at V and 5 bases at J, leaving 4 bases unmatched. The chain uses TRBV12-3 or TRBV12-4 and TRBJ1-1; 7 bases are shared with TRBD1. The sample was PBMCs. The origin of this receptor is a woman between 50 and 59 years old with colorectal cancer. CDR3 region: CASSSGGHTEAFF. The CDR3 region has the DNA TGTGCCAGCAGTTCAGGGGGTCATACTGAAGCTTTCTTT.